The following is a T cell receptor (beta chain) sequence with its context. The data were taken from a study of T-cell reconstitution after alpha-beta-depleted transplantation in children. For TCRbeta, the library was prepared with unique molecular identifiers. Each CDR3 protein is one row after TCRdb ran MiXCR on the PCR reads. The data hold just under 550,000 distinct CDR3 sequences, with around 18% observed a single time. Germline CDR1 is SGDLS and CDR2 is YYNGEE. Trimming took 0 bases from V and 6 from J, leaving 17 bases between them. This CDR3 spans 16 amino acids. Sequencing was performed on PBMCs from the stem cell graft donor, taken from the stem cell graft. This TCR was sampled from a human donor who donated a stem cell graft to a child with acute lymphoblastic leukemia. The gene calls are TRBV9 and TRBJ2-3, with D unclear. The CDR3 nucleotides are TGTGCCAGCAGCGTAGCCGCAGTCGCCGCCGTTGATACGCAGTATTTT. Residues: CASSVAAVAAVDTQYF.